These 32 T cell receptor beta chains were all obtained from the same sample, sequenced in a study of T cells and Merkel cell carcinoma outcomes. Data came from immunoSEQ multiplex PCR; TCRdb stores just in-frame clones and leaves some out. Of some 3,300 clones in the sample, over 75% were seen once. Source material: tumor tissue from Merkel cell carcinoma. Receptors originate from a human donor with Merkel cell carcinoma.

The chain couples TRBV2 to TRBJ2-3, with D perhaps matching TRBD2 (6 bases). V was trimmed by 6 bases and J by 2 bases, leaving 12 bases between them. CDR3 size: 14 residues. Germline-derived CDR1 and CDR2 are SNHLY and FYNNEI. For the CDR3, the DNA is TGTGCCAGCAGGCTGGGACTTACCACAGATACGCAGTATTTT. Amino acids: CASRLGLTTDTQYF.

The chain employs TRBV18 and TRBJ1-1; D is ambiguous. The V and J ends lost 3 bases and 1 base respectively, with 9 bases between them. The CDR3 is made up of 14 amino acids. CDR1 and CDR2 from the germline V gene are KGHSH and LQKENI. The CDR3 loop is CASSPSIRNTEAFF. CDR3 sequence (DNA): TGTGCCAGCTCACCCTCAATAAGGAACACTGAAGCTTTCTTT.

This chain joins TRBV4-2 and TRBJ2-3; 11 positions agree with TRBD1. V lost 0 bases to trimming and J lost 4 bases; unmatched junction nucleotides: 3. The CDR3 is made up of 16 amino acids. CDR1 is LGHNA and CDR2 is YNFKEQ in the germline V gene. CDR3: CASSQDAGQGADTQYF. In DNA form, the CDR3 reads TGTGCCAGCAGCCAAGATGCGGGACAGGGGGCAGATACGCAGTATTTT.

V gene TRBV9 combines with J gene TRBJ1-6, with TRBD1 matching over 10 bases. The V gene end was trimmed by 4 bases and the J gene end by 10 bases; junction bases not matched to a gene: 8. CDR1 SGDLS and CDR2 YYNGEE come from the germline V gene. This CDR3 is built from 15 residues. The CDR3 spells CASSTRQGAGSPLHF. Here the CDR3 DNA reads TGTGCCAGCAGCACCCGACAGGGGGCTGGGTCACCCCTCCACTTT.

In the case of this clone: This may stem from a read error, because a much larger clone lies one nucleotide away. Other DNA sequences within the sample encode an identical CDR3. The chain carries TRBV4-2 and TRBJ1-2; perhaps TRBD1 as D (6 bases). The CDR3 spans 15 residues. Germline V gives CDR1 LGHNA, CDR2 YNFKEQ. The CDR3 spells CASSQDLTGGYGYTF. DNA for the CDR3: TGTGCCAGCAGCCAAGATCTTACGGGGGGCTATGGTTACACCTTC.

The chain couples TRBV19 to TRBJ1-2; 8 nucleotides match TRBD1. CDR1 LNHDA and CDR2 SQIVND come from the germline V gene (reference sequence). The CDR3 consists of 15 residues. With V trimmed by 3 bases and J by 3 bases, 6 bases remained unmatched. The CDR3 DNA reads TGTGCCAGTAGTATCCTTGGACAGGGTGACTATGGCTACACCTTC. Protein product: CASSILGQGDYGYTF. The full variable domain, rest sourced from reference TRBV19 and TRBJ1-2, is DGGITQSPKYLFRKEGQNVTLSCEQNLNHDAMYWYRQDPGQGLRLIYYSQIVNDFQKGDIAEGYSVSREKKESFPLTVTSAQKNPTAFYLCASSILGQGDYGYTFGSGTRLTVV.

The chain recombines TRBV11-1 with TRBJ2-7; D not certain. Trimming removed 0 bases at V and 1 base at J, with 13 bases between. The V gene's germline CDR1 is SGHAT and CDR2 FQDESV (reference sequence). This CDR3 region has 16 residues. The CDR3 nucleotides are TGTGCCAGCAGCTTAGCGTGGGCAGGTCGGTCCTACGAGCAGTACTTC. It codes for CASSLAWAGRSYEQYF.

This clone occurred a few times. The gene calls are TRBV11-2 and TRBJ1-6; a weak D match, TRBD1 (5 bases). Trimming pared 4 bases from V and 9 bases from J, leaving 13 bases between. The CDR3 consists of 14 residues. Germline-derived CDR1 and CDR2 are SGHAT and FQNNGV. CDR3 amino acids: CASSWSREGSPLHF. As DNA, the CDR3 is TGTGCCAGCAGCTGGTCCAGGGAAGGTTCACCCCTCCACTTT.

The V call is TRBV5-6, the J call TRBJ1-5; 9 nucleotides agree with TRBD1. Germline V gene sequence: CDR1 SGHDT, CDR2 YYEEEE. V dropped 0 bases and J dropped 3; count of bases not matched to a gene: 4. The CDR3 contains 16 residues. CDR3 residues: CASSLEGDRVNQPQHF. CDR3 DNA: TGTGCCAGCAGCTTGGAGGGGGACAGGGTCAATCAGCCCCAGCATTTT.

This clone is categorized as large. Additional DNA sequences in this sample encode the identical CDR3. CDR3 loop: CASSSTGFEQYF. For the CDR3, the DNA is TGTGCCAGCAGCTCGACAGGGTTCGAGCAGTACTTC. This chain uses TRBV7-2 with TRBJ2-7; 7 bases match TRBD1. With 4 bases clipped from V and 6 bases from J, the junction kept 3 bases outside the gene matches. CDR1 and CDR2 (germline): SGHTA, FQGNSA. The CDR3 extends over 12 amino acids.

V and J are TRBV18 and TRBJ1-2, with 7 nucleotides matching TRBD1. CDR1 and CDR2 (germline): KGHSH, LQKENI. J lost 2 bases, V lost 3 bases, and 6 bases had no gene match. The CDR3 is made up of 15 amino acids. CDR3 coding DNA: TGTGCCAGCTCACCTATCAAACAGGGGAACTATGGCTACACCTTC. Translating gives CASSPIKQGNYGYTF.

This clone came up a few times. V gene TRBV10-2 combines with J gene TRBJ2-7, with D perhaps being TRBD1 or TRBD2 (5 bases each). The CDR3 has 15 residues. The germline V gene encodes CDR1 WSHSY and CDR2 SAAADI. V was clipped by 1 base and J by 1 base, with 11 bases between them. The CDR3 nucleotides read TGCGCCAGCAGTGAGTATAAGGGGAGATCCTACGAGCAGTACTTC. As protein: CASSEYKGRSYEQYF.

The chain employs TRBV5-1 and TRBJ2-4; 8 positions match TRBD1. This CDR3 has 15 residues. J lost 7 bases, V lost 0 bases, and 6 bases had no gene match. Per the germline V gene, CDR1 is SGHRS and CDR2 is YFSETQ. CDR3 sequence (DNA): TGCGCCAGCAGCTTGGGGACAGGGCTGGGGAACATTCAGTACTTC. As protein: CASSLGTGLGNIQYF.

For the CDR3, the DNA is TGTGCCAGCAGCTTAGGTCGTAGCGGGGGGTTGTACGAGCAGTACTTC. Protein: CASSLGRSGGLYEQYF. The chain joins TRBV7-9 to TRBJ2-7; 10 bases match TRBD2. J was trimmed by 4 bases and V by 1 base; bases with no gene match: 7. The CDR3 consists of 16 residues. CDR1 is SEHNR, CDR2 FQNEAQ, per germline (reference sequence).

The chain links TRBV19 to TRBJ2-5; maybe TRBD2 (5 bases). The CDR3 sequence is 15 residues long. Germline assignment: CDR1 LNHDA and CDR2 SQIVND (reference sequence). V was shortened by 5 bases and J by 4 bases, with 17 bases between the two germline ends. The CDR3 region is CASSVGRGPLETQYF. For the CDR3, the DNA is TGTGCCAGTAGTGTGGGGAGAGGGCCTTTAGAGACCCAGTACTTC.

The chain links TRBV30 to TRBJ1-1; D is perhaps TRBD1 (6 bases). The germline V gene has CDR1 GTSNPN and CDR2 SVGIG (reference sequence). V lost 3 bases to trimming and J lost 1 base, with 18 bases between them. The length of the CDR3 is 16 residues. The CDR3 reads CAWRPQGRRANTEAFF. CDR3 DNA: TGTGCCTGGAGACCCCAGGGGAGAAGGGCGAACACTGAAGCTTTCTTT.

In regard to this clone: This CDR3 is missing its conserved last phenylalanine or tryptophan, likely due to a read error. It is unclear where the CDR3 begins or ends on the DNA, so no DNA is shown, and the CDR3 is as TCRdb lists it. The chain has TRBV6-5 and TRBJ2-7; the D segment call TRBD2 is taken from the table without a DNA check. CDR1 is MNHEY and CDR2 is SVGAGI in the germline V gene. A total of 11 residues make up the CDR3, ends included. CDR3 sequence: CARGIRASGDP.

This clone was found a few times. V is TRBV11-2 and J is TRBJ1-1, with D uncertain. Germline V gene sequence: CDR1 SGHAT, CDR2 FQNNGV. With 8 bases removed from V and 8 bases from J, the gap between germline ends came to 27 bases. CDR3 size: 16 residues. The CDR3, as DNA: TGTGCCAGCCTCTCTTTAACTCCTCCCGTGGCCTTAGAAGCTTTCTTT. Protein product: CASLSLTPPVALEAFF.

The rearrangement links TRBV14 to TRBJ1-1, with TRBD1 as a possible D gene (5 bases). The CDR3 loop spans 15 amino acids. Deletions cut 0 bases from V and 7 bases from J, with 15 bases between. Per germline, CDR1 SGHDN and CDR2 FVKESK. The DNA of the CDR3 is TGTGCCAGCAGCCAAGATTCAGCGGGGGTTCTTGAAGCTTTCTTT. Encoded protein: CASSQDSAGVLEAFF.

The rearrangement joins TRBV5-1 to TRBJ1-2; D is ambiguous. The CDR3 is 13 amino acids. Germline CDR1 SGHRS, CDR2 YFSETQ. The V end was cut by 4 bases, the J end by 1 base, with 8 bases between. CDR3 residues: CASSRNSNYGYTF. CDR3 nucleotide sequence: TGCGCCAGCAGCAGAAACAGTAACTATGGCTACACCTTC.

The V call is TRBV2, the J call TRBJ2-7; D is possibly TRBD1 (6 bases). The CDR3 is 13 amino acids. Germline lookup yields CDR1 SNHLY and CDR2 FYNNEI. V shed 6 bases and J shed 0 bases, with 9 bases lying between them. CDR3 in amino acids: CASSTGISYEQYF. The CDR3, as DNA: TGTGCCAGCAGCACAGGGATCTCCTACGAGCAGTACTTC.

The chain is built from TRBV27 and TRBJ1-5; 9 bases align to TRBD1. Losses at the gene ends were 2 bases for V and 0 bases for J; bases not matched to a gene: 5. CDR1 is MNHEY, CDR2 SMNVEV, per germline (reference sequence). This CDR3 has 17 residues. CDR3 coding DNA: TGTGCCAGCAGTTTAACAAGGGACAGGGATAGCAATCAGCCCCAGCATTTT. Translating gives CASSLTRDRDSNQPQHF.

The chain has TRBV7-2 and TRBJ2-7; D unclear. The CDR3 extends over 13 amino acids. Germline CDR1 is SGHTA and CDR2 is FQGNSA. V gave up 5 bases and J gave up 3 bases, with 11 bases separating them. CDR3 DNA sequence: TGTGCCAGCAGCACCCCCCCGCTCTACGAGCAGTACTTC. Translated: CASSTPPLYEQYF.

This sequence joins TRBV7-9 and TRBJ1-4, with TRBD1 matching 7 bases. Germline V gene data show CDR1 as SEHNR and CDR2 as FQNEAQ (reference sequence). This CDR3 spans 15 amino acids. V dropped 5 bases and J dropped 12; count of bases not matched to a gene: 15. CDR3 in DNA: TGTGCCAGCAGCGGTCGACAGGGTCCGGGAGAGGAACTGTTTTTT. Its translation is CASSGRQGPGEELFF.

About this clone: Germline and junction disagree at one end, which may indicate a read error. In nucleotides, the CDR3 is TGTGCCAGCAGTTCCTCGGGGGGGAGGGCGAACTTC. Translating gives CASSSSGGRANF. The V call is TRBV28, the J call TRBJ2-4; 8 nucleotides line up with TRBD2. The CDR3 is 12 residues long. The germline V gene encodes CDR1 MDHEN and CDR2 SYDVKM.

This chain uses TRBV5-1 with TRBJ1-1, with D possibly being TRBD1 (5 bases). From germline, CDR1 is SGHRS and CDR2 YFSETQ. With 5 bases removed from V and 1 base from J, the gap between germline ends came to 9 bases. The CDR3 covers 13 residues. The CDR3 DNA reads TGCGCCAGCAGACTTGACAGGAACACTGAAGCTTTCTTT. As protein: CASRLDRNTEAFF. The full variable domain, with the rest looked up from reference TRBV5-1 and TRBJ1-1, is KAGVTQTPRYLIKTRGQQVTLSCSPISGHRSVSWYQQTPGQGLQFLFEYFSETQRNKGNFPGRFSGRQFSNSRSEMNVSTLELGDSALYLCASRLDRNTEAFFGQGTRLTVV.

The genes are TRBV6-5 and TRBJ1-1, with 7 bases lining up with TRBD1. Germline assignment: CDR1 MNHEY and CDR2 SVGAGI. This CDR3 is built from 13 residues. V lost 5 bases to trimming and J lost 4 bases; unmatched junction nucleotides: 4. The CDR3 sequence is CASSRQGGTEAFF. DNA of the CDR3: TGTGCCAGCAGTAGACAGGGAGGCACTGAAGCTTTCTTT.

The V and J genes are TRBV7-2 and TRBJ2-1, with 8 bases fitting TRBD2. The germline V gene has CDR1 SGHTA and CDR2 FQGNSA. Trimming cost V 2 bases and J 6 bases; bases outside gene matches: 9. The CDR3 covers 16 residues. This CDR3 is CASSLTGSGGRNEQFF. CDR3 DNA: TGTGCCAGCAGCTTAACAGGCTCGGGGGGGCGCAATGAGCAGTTCTTC.

J is TRBJ1-4 and V is TRBV7-9; D possibly corresponds to TRBD1 (5 bases). Germline V lookup: CDR1 SEHNR, CDR2 FQNEAQ (reference sequence). The CDR3 spans 15 residues. The V and J ends lost 6 bases and 4 bases respectively, with 15 bases between them. The CDR3 sequence: CASRLGAWGNEKLFF. The CDR3 DNA follows: TGTGCCAGCAGGCTAGGGGCATGGGGTAATGAAAAACTGTTTTTT.

By sample fraction, this clone is large. V usage is TRBV10-3 and J usage is TRBJ2-3; 15 bases map to TRBD2. The germline gives CDR1 ENHRY, CDR2 SYGVKD. V was pared by 4 bases and J by 1 base, with 9 bases of the junction left unmatched. This CDR3 region has 19 residues. DNA of the CDR3: TGTGCCATCAGTGGGGGACTAGCGGGGGGATGGATTGGCACAGATACGCAGTATTTT. Amino acid sequence: CAISGGLAGGWIGTDTQYF.

This chain links TRBV11-2 with TRBJ2-2; D call uncertain. This CDR3 comprises 12 residues. Trimming cost V 5 bases and J 5 bases, with 6 bases left between them. CDR1 and CDR2 (germline): SGHAT, FQNNGV. CDR3 sequence (DNA): TGTGCCAGCAGCCAATTAACCGGGGAGCTGTTTTTT. Translated, it gives CASSQLTGELFF.

The CDR3 DNA reads as TGCAGCGTTAGAAACCGGGACAGGGGGACTGAAGCTTTCTTT. Amino acid sequence: CSVRNRDRGTEAFF. The chain has TRBV29-1 and TRBJ1-1; 11 bases agree with TRBD1. Germline loops: CDR1 SQVTM, CDR2 ANQGSEA. The CDR3 length is 14 residues. V shed 5 bases and J 5 bases; nucleotides not matched to a gene: 7.